This is a list of T cell receptor beta chains from one sample in a study of blood T cell repertoires in COVID-19. Profiling relied on immunoSEQ multiplex PCR, and the TCRdb table lists in-frame clones only, not all of them. The table lists fewer than 350,000 clones, 81% of them singletons. The sequenced sample consisted of peripheral blood. These TCRs come from a woman in her fifties or sixties with active or convalescent COVID-19. Each CDR3 is given with its conserved first and last residue. A D gene is named only where the DNA matches it firmly. Clone size is given for some rows only: seen once, a few or many times, or a class if the clone is expanded.

d_gene: TRBD1
j_gene: TRBJ2-7
abundance: few
v_gene: TRBV7-6
CDR3aa: CASSPPTGFSYEQYF
CDR3nt: TGTGCCAGCAGCCCACCGACAGGGTTCTCCTACGAGCAGTACTTC

d_gene: TRBD1
j_gene: TRBJ1-1
abundance: .
v_gene: TRBV6-5
CDR3aa: CASSTPGGTEAFF
CDR3nt: TGTGCCAGCAGTACCCCAGGGGGCACTGAAGCTTTCTTT

d_gene: .
j_gene: TRBJ2-7
abundance: .
v_gene: TRBV6-4
CDR3aa: CASSPVPSTEQYF
CDR3nt: TGTGCCAGCAGTCCGGTCCCTAGTACCGAGCAGTACTTC

d_gene: TRBD1
j_gene: TRBJ1-5
abundance: .
v_gene: TRBV7-2
CDR3aa: CASALKGAASNQPQHF
CDR3nt: TGTGCCAGCGCCCTCAAGGGGGCTGCGAGCAATCAGCCCCAGCATTTT

d_gene: .
j_gene: TRBJ1-2
abundance: few
v_gene: TRBV9
CDR3aa: CASSVGEGTYTF
CDR3nt: TGTGCCAGCAGCGTAGGTGAGGGAACTTACACCTTC

d_gene: TRBD2
j_gene: TRBJ2-1
abundance: .
v_gene: TRBV4-3
CDR3aa: CASSQESGGYNEQFF
CDR3nt: TGCGCCAGCAGCCAAGAGAGCGGGGGGTACAATGAGCAGTTCTTC

d_gene: TRBD1
j_gene: TRBJ1-6
abundance: .
v_gene: TRBV2
CDR3aa: CASSFGQGGRDSPLHF
CDR3nt: TGTGCCAGCAGTTTTGGACAGGGAGGACGGGATTCACCCCTCCACTTT

d_gene: TRBD2
j_gene: TRBJ2-5
abundance: .
v_gene: TRBV3-1/TRBV3-2
CDR3aa: CASSQNRNVIYGGAKETQYF
CDR3nt: TGTGCCAGCAGCCAAAACCGCAACGTGATATACGGGGGGGCTAAAGAGACCCAGTACTTC

d_gene: TRBD1
j_gene: TRBJ2-7
abundance: once
v_gene: TRBV3-1/TRBV3-2
CDR3aa: CASSGTDSYEQYF
CDR3nt: TGTGCCAGCAGCGGGACAGACTCCTACGAGCAGTACTTC

d_gene: .
j_gene: TRBJ1-1
abundance: .
v_gene: TRBV27
CDR3aa: CASRRQGGAEAFF
CDR3nt: TGTGCCAGCCGTAGGCAGGGCGGGGCTGAAGCTTTCTTT

d_gene: TRBD1
j_gene: TRBJ1-2
abundance: .
v_gene: TRBV30
CDR3aa: CAWSRGQAYGYTF
CDR3nt: TGTGCCTGGAGTAGGGGACAGGCCTATGGCTACACCTTC

d_gene: TRBD1
j_gene: TRBJ1-2
abundance: .
v_gene: TRBV18
CDR3aa: CASSDRAGGYTF
CDR3nt: TGTGCCAGCTCGGACAGGGCGGGTGGCTACACCTTC

d_gene: TRBD1
j_gene: TRBJ2-3
abundance: .
v_gene: TRBV5-1
CDR3aa: CASSLKAGTGSTDTQYF
CDR3nt: TGCGCCAGCAGCTTAAAAGCCGGGACAGGGAGCACAGATACGCAGTATTTT

d_gene: .
j_gene: TRBJ1-1
abundance: once
v_gene: TRBV12-5
CDR3aa: CASGLGQGGYTEAFF
CDR3nt: TGTGCTAGTGGTTTGGGGCAGGGTGGGTACACTGAAGCTTTCTTT

d_gene: .
j_gene: TRBJ1-2
abundance: .
v_gene: TRBV7-2
CDR3aa: CASSLGGVGANYGYTF
CDR3nt: TGTGCCAGCAGCTTAGGGGGGGTAGGGGCTAACTATGGCTACACCTTC

d_gene: .
j_gene: TRBJ1-3
abundance: .
v_gene: TRBV3-1/TRBV3-2
CDR3aa: CASSQEGLRARGNTIYF
CDR3nt: TGTGCCAGCAGCCAAGAAGGGCTGAGGGCAAGAGGAAACACCATATATTTT

d_gene: .
j_gene: TRBJ2-2
abundance: .
v_gene: TRBV19
CDR3aa: CASSSQGLNTGELFF
CDR3nt: TGTGCCAGTAGTTCACAGGGATTGAACACCGGGGAGCTGTTTTTT

d_gene: .
j_gene: TRBJ2-1
abundance: .
v_gene: TRBV6-1
CDR3aa: CASSETGSGGDEQFF
CDR3nt: TGTGCCAGCAGTGAAACAGGGAGTGGTGGAGATGAGCAGTTCTTC

d_gene: .
j_gene: TRBJ2-2
abundance: .
v_gene: TRBV19
CDR3aa: CASSIMGTPGLTGELFF
CDR3nt: TGTGCCAGTAGTATCATGGGGACACCTGGATTAACCGGGGAGCTGTTTTTT

d_gene: .
j_gene: TRBJ1-1
abundance: .
v_gene: TRBV18
CDR3aa: CASSPVVSFMNTEAFF
CDR3nt: TGTGCCAGCTCACCAGTAGTCTCGTTCATGAACACTGAAGCTTTCTTT

d_gene: TRBD1
j_gene: TRBJ1-5
abundance: .
v_gene: TRBV3-1/TRBV3-2
CDR3aa: CASSQVCQDRGRNQPQHF
CDR3nt: TGTGCCAGCAGCCAAGTTTGTCAGGACAGGGGACGTAATCAGCCCCAGCATTTT

d_gene: .
j_gene: TRBJ1-1
abundance: .
v_gene: TRBV5-4
CDR3aa: CASSLPDSMNTEAFF
CDR3nt: TGTGCCAGCAGCTTGCCCGACAGCATGAACACTGAAGCTTTCTTT

d_gene: .
j_gene: TRBJ2-5
abundance: .
v_gene: TRBV10-1
CDR3aa: CASSESPGVQETQYF
CDR3nt: TGCGCCAGCAGTGAGTCCCCAGGGGTGCAAGAGACCCAGTACTTC

d_gene: TRBD2
j_gene: TRBJ2-2
abundance: .
v_gene: TRBV4-3
CDR3aa: CASSQDLRAGAGELFF
CDR3nt: TGCGCCAGCAGCCAAGACCTCCGTGCGGGGGCCGGGGAGCTGTTTTTT

d_gene: .
j_gene: TRBJ2-5
abundance: once
v_gene: TRBV5-4
CDR3aa: CASSRPVQGQETQYF
CDR3nt: TGTGCCAGCAGCCGACCCGTTCAGGGTCAAGAGACCCAGTACTTC

d_gene: .
j_gene: TRBJ1-1
abundance: .
v_gene: TRBV3-1/TRBV3-2
CDR3aa: CASVSSTEAFF
CDR3nt: TGTGCCAGCGTGTCGAGCACTGAAGCTTTCTTT

d_gene: TRBD2
j_gene: TRBJ2-5
abundance: .
v_gene: TRBV18
CDR3aa: CASSRGTTHAPGETQYF
CDR3nt: TGTGCCAGCTCACGCGGGACTACCCACGCCCCTGGAGAGACCCAGTACTTC

d_gene: .
j_gene: TRBJ1-2
abundance: few
v_gene: TRBV5-3
CDR3aa: CARSPPGNKRTQNYGYTF
CDR3nt: TGTGCCAGAAGCCCCCCGGGAAACAAACGGACCCAGAACTATGGCTACACCTTC

d_gene: TRBD1
j_gene: TRBJ2-3
abundance: .
v_gene: TRBV19
CDR3aa: CASTGTGGTDTQYF
CDR3nt: TGTGCCAGTACCGGGACAGGGGGCACAGATACGCAGTATTTT

d_gene: .
j_gene: TRBJ2-7
abundance: few
v_gene: TRBV7-2
CDR3aa: CASSLSAISSYEQYF
CDR3nt: TGTGCCAGCAGCTTATCCGCAATTAGCTCCTACGAGCAGTACTTC

d_gene: TRBD1
j_gene: TRBJ1-2
abundance: .
v_gene: TRBV14
CDR3aa: CASSQAATGGNYTF
CDR3nt: TGTGCCAGCAGCCAAGCGGCGACAGGGGGCAACTACACCTTC

d_gene: TRBD2
j_gene: TRBJ2-3
abundance: .
v_gene: TRBV5-1
CDR3aa: CASSPGLAGDLADTQYF
CDR3nt: TGCGCCAGCAGCCCGGGACTAGCGGGGGATCTGGCAGATACGCAGTATTTT

d_gene: TRBD1
j_gene: TRBJ2-7
abundance: .
v_gene: TRBV4-3
CDR3aa: CASSYRDSFSYEQYF
CDR3nt: TGCGCCAGCAGCTACCGGGACAGCTTTTCCTACGAGCAGTACTTC

d_gene: TRBD2
j_gene: TRBJ2-3
abundance: once
v_gene: TRBV7-2
CDR3aa: CASRVQSGGRTDTQYF
CDR3nt: TGTGCCAGCAGGGTCCAGAGCGGGGGGCGCACAGATACGCAGTATTTT

d_gene: .
j_gene: TRBJ2-3
abundance: .
v_gene: TRBV7-2
CDR3aa: CASSIQGLSDTQYF
CDR3nt: TGTGCCAGCAGCATCCAGGGACTTTCGGATACGCAGTATTTT

d_gene: .
j_gene: TRBJ1-2
abundance: .
v_gene: TRBV10-1
CDR3aa: CASSAVLGPPYGYTF
CDR3nt: TGCGCCAGCAGTGCTGTGTTGGGGCCCCCCTATGGCTACACCTTC

d_gene: TRBD1
j_gene: TRBJ1-6
abundance: .
v_gene: TRBV3-1/TRBV3-2
CDR3aa: CASSRDRVNSPLHF
CDR3nt: TGTGCCAGTTCCCGGGACAGGGTCAATTCACCCCTCCACTTT

d_gene: TRBD1
j_gene: TRBJ1-1
abundance: once
v_gene: TRBV5-1
CDR3aa: CASSWTGGAGTEAFF
CDR3nt: TGCGCCAGCAGCTGGACAGGGGGCGCGGGCACTGAAGCTTTCTTT

d_gene: TRBD1
j_gene: TRBJ2-3
abundance: .
v_gene: TRBV7-2
CDR3aa: CASSVRQGVADTQYF
CDR3nt: TGTGCCAGCAGCGTCAGACAGGGGGTCGCAGATACGCAGTATTTT

d_gene: .
j_gene: TRBJ2-7
abundance: .
v_gene: TRBV28
CDR3aa: CASSSYYEQYF
CDR3nt: TGTGCCAGCAGTTCTTATTACGAGCAGTACTTC

d_gene: TRBD2
j_gene: TRBJ2-3
abundance: .
v_gene: TRBV9
CDR3aa: CASSMVPSSGTDTQYF
CDR3nt: TGTGCCAGCAGCATGGTCCCCTCTAGCGGGACAGATACGCAGTATTTT

d_gene: .
j_gene: TRBJ2-7
abundance: once
v_gene: TRBV12-3/TRBV12-4
CDR3aa: CASTRDGSYEQYF
CDR3nt: TGTGCCAGCACCCGGGACGGGAGCTACGAGCAGTACTTC

d_gene: .
j_gene: TRBJ2-5
abundance: .
v_gene: TRBV12-3/TRBV12-4
CDR3aa: CASSGETQYF
CDR3nt: TGTGCCAGCAGCGGGGAGACCCAGTACTTC

d_gene: TRBD1
j_gene: TRBJ1-2
abundance: .
v_gene: TRBV10-3
CDR3aa: CAISESRDRGNGYTF
CDR3nt: TGTGCCATCAGTGAGTCGAGAGACAGGGGGAATGGCTACACCTTC

d_gene: TRBD1
j_gene: TRBJ1-4
abundance: .
v_gene: TRBV27
CDR3aa: CASSSRQGATNEKLFF
CDR3nt: TGTGCCAGCAGTTCCCGACAGGGGGCAACTAATGAAAAACTGTTTTTT

d_gene: .
j_gene: TRBJ1-5
abundance: .
v_gene: TRBV3-1/TRBV3-2
CDR3aa: CASSLDSPGSNQPQHF
CDR3nt: TGTGCCAGCAGCCTGGACAGCCCAGGGAGCAATCAGCCCCAGCATTTT

d_gene: .
j_gene: TRBJ2-3
abundance: once
v_gene: TRBV19
CDR3aa: CASSMPAGKRGPTQYF
CDR3nt: TGTGCCAGTAGTATGCCCGCGGGGAAACGGGGCCCTACGCAGTATTTT

d_gene: .
j_gene: TRBJ1-6
abundance: .
v_gene: TRBV19
CDR3aa: CASSIGGHGDSPLHF
CDR3nt: TGTGCCAGTAGTATAGGGGGCCACGGTGATTCACCCCTCCACTTT

d_gene: TRBD2
j_gene: TRBJ2-3
abundance: .
v_gene: TRBV5-1
CDR3aa: CASSLGVAGALSTDTQYF
CDR3nt: TGCGCCAGCAGCTTGGGGGTAGCGGGGGCGCTAAGCACAGATACGCAGTATTTT

d_gene: TRBD1
j_gene: TRBJ1-6
abundance: .
v_gene: TRBV10-3
CDR3aa: CAISERVGQNSPLHF
CDR3nt: TGTGCCATCAGTGAGAGGGTGGGACAGAATTCACCCCTCCACTTT

d_gene: .
j_gene: TRBJ1-6
abundance: .
v_gene: TRBV18
CDR3aa: CASSPAPRVGPLHF
CDR3nt: TGTGCCAGCTCACCGGCCCCCAGGGTAGGTCCCCTCCACTTT

d_gene: TRBD2
j_gene: TRBJ2-1
abundance: .
v_gene: TRBV11-2
CDR3aa: CASSLETSGGGARIF
CDR3nt: TGTGCCAGCAGCTTAGAGACTAGCGGGGGGGGTGCCCGCATCTTC